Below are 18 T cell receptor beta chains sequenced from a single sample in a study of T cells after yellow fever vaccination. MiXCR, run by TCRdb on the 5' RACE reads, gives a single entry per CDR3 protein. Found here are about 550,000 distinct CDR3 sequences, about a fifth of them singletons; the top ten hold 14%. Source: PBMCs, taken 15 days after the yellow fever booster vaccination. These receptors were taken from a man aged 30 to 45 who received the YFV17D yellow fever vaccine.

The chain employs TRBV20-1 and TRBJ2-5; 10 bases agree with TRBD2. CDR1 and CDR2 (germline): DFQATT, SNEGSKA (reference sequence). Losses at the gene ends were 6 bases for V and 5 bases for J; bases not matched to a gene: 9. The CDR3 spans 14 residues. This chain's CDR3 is CSAQTSGLWETQYF. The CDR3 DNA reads TGCAGTGCCCAGACTAGCGGGCTTTGGGAGACCCAGTACTTC.

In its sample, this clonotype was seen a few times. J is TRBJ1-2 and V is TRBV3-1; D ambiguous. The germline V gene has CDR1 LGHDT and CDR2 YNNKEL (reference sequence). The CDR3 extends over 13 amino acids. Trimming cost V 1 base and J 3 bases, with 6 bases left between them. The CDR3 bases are TGTGCCAGCAGCCAAGGGAGGTACTATGGCTACACCTTC. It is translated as CASSQGRYYGYTF.

The CDR3 nucleotides read TGCAGCGTTGAAGCCGGCGGGGGAAGATCCAAAAACATTCAGTACTTC. Translating it yields CSVEAGGGRSKNIQYF. The rearrangement links TRBV29-1 to TRBJ2-4, with 7 bases identical to TRBD2. This CDR3 is built from 16 residues. V shed 1 base and J 2 bases; nucleotides not matched to a gene: 8. Germline V CDR1 and CDR2: SQVTM, ANQGSEA.

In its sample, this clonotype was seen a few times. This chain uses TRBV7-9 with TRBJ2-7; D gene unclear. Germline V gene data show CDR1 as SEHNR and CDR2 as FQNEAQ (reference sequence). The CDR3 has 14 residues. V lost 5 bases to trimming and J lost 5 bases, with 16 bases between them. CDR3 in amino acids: CASSPARKANEQYF. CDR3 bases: TGTGCCAGCAGCCCCGCACGGAAAGCGAACGAGCAGTACTTC.

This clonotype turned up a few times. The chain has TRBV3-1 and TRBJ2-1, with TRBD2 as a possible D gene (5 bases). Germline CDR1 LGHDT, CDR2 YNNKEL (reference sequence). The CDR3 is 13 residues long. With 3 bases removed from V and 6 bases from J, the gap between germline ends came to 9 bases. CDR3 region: CASSQLRGNEQFF. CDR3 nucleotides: TGTGCCAGCAGCCAGCTCCGGGGCAATGAGCAGTTCTTC.

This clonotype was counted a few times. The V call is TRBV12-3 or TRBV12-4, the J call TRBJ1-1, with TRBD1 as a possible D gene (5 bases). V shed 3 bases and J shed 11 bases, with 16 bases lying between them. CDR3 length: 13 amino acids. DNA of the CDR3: TGTGCCAGCAGTTTTAACTTACGGGGGATTGCTTTCTTT. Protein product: CASSFNLRGIAFF.

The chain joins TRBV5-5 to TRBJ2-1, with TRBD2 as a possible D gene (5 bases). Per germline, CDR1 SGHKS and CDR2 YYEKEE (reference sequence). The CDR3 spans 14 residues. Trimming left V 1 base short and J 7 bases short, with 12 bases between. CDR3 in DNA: TGTGCCAGCAGCTTGAGGAGCGGACCGAATGAGCAGTTCTTC. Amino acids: CASSLRSGPNEQFF.

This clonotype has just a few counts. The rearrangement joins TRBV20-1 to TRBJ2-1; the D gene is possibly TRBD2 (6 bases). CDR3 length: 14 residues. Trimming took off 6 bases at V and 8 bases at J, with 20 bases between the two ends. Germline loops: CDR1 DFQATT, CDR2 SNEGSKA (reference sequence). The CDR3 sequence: CSALPGGEWDEQFF. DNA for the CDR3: TGCAGTGCGCTTCCCGGAGGGGAGTGGGATGAGCAGTTCTTC.

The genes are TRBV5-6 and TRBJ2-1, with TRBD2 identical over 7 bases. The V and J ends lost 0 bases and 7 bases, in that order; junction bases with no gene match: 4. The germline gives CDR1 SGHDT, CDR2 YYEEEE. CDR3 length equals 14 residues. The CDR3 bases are TGTGCCAGCAGCTTGGGAACACTAGCGAATGAGCAGTTCTTC. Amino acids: CASSLGTLANEQFF. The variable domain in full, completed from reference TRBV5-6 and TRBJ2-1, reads DAGVTQSPTHLIKTRGQQVTLRCSPKSGHDTVSWYQQALGQGPQFIFQYYEEEERQRGNFPDRFSGHQFPNYSSELNVNALLLGDSALYLCASSLGTLANEQFFGPGTRLTVL.

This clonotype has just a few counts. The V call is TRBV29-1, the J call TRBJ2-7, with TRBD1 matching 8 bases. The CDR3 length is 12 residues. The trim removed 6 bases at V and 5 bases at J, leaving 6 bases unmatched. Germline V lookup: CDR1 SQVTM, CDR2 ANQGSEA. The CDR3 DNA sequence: TGCAGCGTAGACAGGGGTACGGACGAGCAGTACTTC. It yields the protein CSVDRGTDEQYF.

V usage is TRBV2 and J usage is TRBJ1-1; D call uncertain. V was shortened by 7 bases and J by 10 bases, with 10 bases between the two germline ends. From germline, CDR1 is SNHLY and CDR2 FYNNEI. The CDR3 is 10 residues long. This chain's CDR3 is CASTAPRAFF. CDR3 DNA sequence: TGTGCCAGCACGGCCCCACGAGCTTTCTTT.

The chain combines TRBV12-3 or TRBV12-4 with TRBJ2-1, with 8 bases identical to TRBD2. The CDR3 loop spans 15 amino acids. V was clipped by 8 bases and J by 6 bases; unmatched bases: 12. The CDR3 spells CASAAAASGFNEQFF. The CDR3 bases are TGTGCCAGCGCCGCGGCCGCTAGCGGGTTCAATGAGCAGTTCTTC.

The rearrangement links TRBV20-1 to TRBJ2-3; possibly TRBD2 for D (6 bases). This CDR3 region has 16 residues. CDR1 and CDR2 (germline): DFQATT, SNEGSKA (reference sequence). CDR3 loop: CCASERTPEGTDTQYF. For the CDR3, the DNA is TGCTGCGCTAGCGAGCGGACCCCCGAGGGCACAGATACGCAGTATTTT.

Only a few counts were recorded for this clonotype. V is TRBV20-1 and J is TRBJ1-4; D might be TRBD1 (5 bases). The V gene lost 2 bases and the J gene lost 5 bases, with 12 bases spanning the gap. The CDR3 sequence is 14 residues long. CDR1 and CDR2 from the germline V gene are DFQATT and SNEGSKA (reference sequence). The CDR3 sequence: CSARSGSGNEKLFF. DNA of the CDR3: TGCAGTGCTAGATCAGGGAGTGGGAATGAAAAACTGTTTTTT.

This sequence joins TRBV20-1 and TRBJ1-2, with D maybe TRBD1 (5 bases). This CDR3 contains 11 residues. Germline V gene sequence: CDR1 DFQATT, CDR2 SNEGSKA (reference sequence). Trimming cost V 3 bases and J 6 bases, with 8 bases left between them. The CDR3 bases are TGCAGTGCTAGTCCAGGGAATGGCTACACCTTC. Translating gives CSASPGNGYTF.

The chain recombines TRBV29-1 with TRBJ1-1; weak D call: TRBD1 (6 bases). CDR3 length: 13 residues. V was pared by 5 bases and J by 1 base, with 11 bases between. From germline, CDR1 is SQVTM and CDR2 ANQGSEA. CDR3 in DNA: TGCAGCGTTTGCCGACAGGAGAACACTGAAGCTTTCTTT. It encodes CSVCRQENTEAFF.

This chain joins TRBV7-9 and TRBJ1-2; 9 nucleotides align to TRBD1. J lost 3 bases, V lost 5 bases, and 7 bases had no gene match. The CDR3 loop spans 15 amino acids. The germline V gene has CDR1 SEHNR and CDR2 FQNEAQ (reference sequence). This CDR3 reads CASSAWDRVDYGYTF. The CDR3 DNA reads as TGTGCCAGCAGCGCCTGGGACAGGGTGGACTATGGCTACACCTTC. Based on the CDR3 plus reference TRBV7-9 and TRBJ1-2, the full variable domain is DTGVSQNPRHKITKRGQNVTFRCDPISEHNRLYWYRQTLGQGPEFLTYFQNEAQLEKSRLLSDRFSAERPKGSFSTLEIQRTEQGDSAMYLCASSAWDRVDYGYTFGSGTRLTVV.

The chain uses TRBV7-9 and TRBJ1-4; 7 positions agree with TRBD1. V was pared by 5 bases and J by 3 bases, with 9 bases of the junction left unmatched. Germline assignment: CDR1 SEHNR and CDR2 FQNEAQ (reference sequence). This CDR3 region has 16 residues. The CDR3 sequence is CASSPGSQGANEKLFF. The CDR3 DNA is TGTGCCAGCAGCCCGGGATCCCAGGGGGCTAATGAAAAACTGTTTTTT.